The clone carrying this T cell receptor (beta chain) appeared a single time. This record comes from a study of control samples from healthy donors and cancer patients. Sequencing used immunoSEQ multiplex PCR; TCRdb keeps in-frame clones, though not all of them. The sample includes about 20,000 clones, roughly 91% of them seen just once. This CDR3 spans 19 amino acids. Per the germline V gene, CDR1 is KGHDR and CDR2 is SFDVKD. The ends lost 3 bases at V and 4 bases at J; junction bases unmatched: 14. V is TRBV24-1 and J is TRBJ2-3; TRBD2 matches 11 bases. The specimen sequenced was PBMCs. This sequence was found in a man aged 55 to 69 with head and neck cancer. The CDR3 is CATSDPTLLAGVSADTQYF. For the CDR3, the DNA is TGTGCCACCAGTGATCCGACGCTACTAGCGGGGGTGAGCGCAGATACGCAGTATTTT.